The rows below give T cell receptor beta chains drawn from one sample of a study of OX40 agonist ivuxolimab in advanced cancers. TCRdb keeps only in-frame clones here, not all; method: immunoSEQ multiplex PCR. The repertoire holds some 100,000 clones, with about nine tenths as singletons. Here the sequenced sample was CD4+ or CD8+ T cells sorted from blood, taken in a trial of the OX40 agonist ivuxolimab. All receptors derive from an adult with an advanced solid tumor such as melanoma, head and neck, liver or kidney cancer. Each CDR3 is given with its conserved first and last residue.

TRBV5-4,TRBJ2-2,CASSLDASGGTGELFF
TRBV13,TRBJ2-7,CASSLTSGGPYEQYF
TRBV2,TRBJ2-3,CASSDRGTDTQYF
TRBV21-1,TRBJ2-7,CASSKSPGQNSYEQYF
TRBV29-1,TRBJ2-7,CSVVTQGADEQYF
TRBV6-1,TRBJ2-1,CASSEDWTPEEQFF
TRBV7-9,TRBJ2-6,CASFPTGANVLTF
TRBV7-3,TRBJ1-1,CASSLTREAEAFF
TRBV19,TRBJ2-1,CASSPETSGRLNEQFF
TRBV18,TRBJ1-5,CASSPSGQSNQPQHF
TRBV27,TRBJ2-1,CASRDTSGSSYNEQFF
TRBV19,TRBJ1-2,CASSRGQGGSGYTF
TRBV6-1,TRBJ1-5,CASTPLGGQPQHF
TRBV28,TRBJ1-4,CASGVGSHMNEKLFF
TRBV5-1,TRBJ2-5,CASSLGGSYQETQYF
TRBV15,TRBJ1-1,CATSGYPGADPNTEAFF
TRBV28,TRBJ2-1,CASNRLARVNEQFF
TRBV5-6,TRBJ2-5,CASSLASGGGKTQYF
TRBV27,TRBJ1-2,CASKQDGNYGYTF
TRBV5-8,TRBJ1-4,CASSLNGATNEKLFF
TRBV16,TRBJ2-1,CASSQSVGNEQFF
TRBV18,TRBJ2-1,CASSSPGLAGGKYNEQFF
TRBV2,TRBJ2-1,CASRGTVGAHSSYNEQFF
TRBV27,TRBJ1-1,CASSPTGSTEAFF
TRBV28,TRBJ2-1,CASRRPGSYNEQFF
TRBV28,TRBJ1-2,CASSSVEANYGYTF
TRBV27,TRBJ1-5,CASSLNDGDNQPQHF
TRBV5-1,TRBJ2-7,CASSSWTASYEQYF
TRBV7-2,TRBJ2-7,CASSLVLGDEQYF
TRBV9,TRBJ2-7,CASSVTGTSVGEQYF
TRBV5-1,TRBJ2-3,CASNAGADTQYF
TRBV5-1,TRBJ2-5,CASSLAISNQGTQYF
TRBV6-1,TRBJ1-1,CASSPQGGGTEAFF
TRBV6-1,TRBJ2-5,CASSELPQETQYF
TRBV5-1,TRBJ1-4,CASSFGDSNEKLFF
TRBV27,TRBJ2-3,CASSLNSNTDTQYF
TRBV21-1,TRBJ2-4,CASHKEVQYF
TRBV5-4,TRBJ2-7,CASSLGTDLSYEQYF
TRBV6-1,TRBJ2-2,CASSVEYLGLAGDTGELFF
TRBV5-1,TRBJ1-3,CASSLAAASGNTIYF
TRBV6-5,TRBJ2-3,CASSYPGAPDTQYF
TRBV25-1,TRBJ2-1,CASSESLADINEQFF
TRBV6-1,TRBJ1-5,CASSRTTNQPQHF
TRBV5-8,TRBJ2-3,CASSLEGGNTDTQYF
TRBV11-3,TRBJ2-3,CASSLGQRDLTDTQYF
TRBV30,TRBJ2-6,CAWTGGTSGANVLTF
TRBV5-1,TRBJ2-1,CASSLSPGTGYNEQFF
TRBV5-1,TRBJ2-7,CASSLNRGTEQYF
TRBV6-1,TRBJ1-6,CASCRDSGNSPLHF
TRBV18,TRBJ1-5,CASSPPNRDSNQPQHF
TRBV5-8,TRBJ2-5,CASSRKGLAGETQYF